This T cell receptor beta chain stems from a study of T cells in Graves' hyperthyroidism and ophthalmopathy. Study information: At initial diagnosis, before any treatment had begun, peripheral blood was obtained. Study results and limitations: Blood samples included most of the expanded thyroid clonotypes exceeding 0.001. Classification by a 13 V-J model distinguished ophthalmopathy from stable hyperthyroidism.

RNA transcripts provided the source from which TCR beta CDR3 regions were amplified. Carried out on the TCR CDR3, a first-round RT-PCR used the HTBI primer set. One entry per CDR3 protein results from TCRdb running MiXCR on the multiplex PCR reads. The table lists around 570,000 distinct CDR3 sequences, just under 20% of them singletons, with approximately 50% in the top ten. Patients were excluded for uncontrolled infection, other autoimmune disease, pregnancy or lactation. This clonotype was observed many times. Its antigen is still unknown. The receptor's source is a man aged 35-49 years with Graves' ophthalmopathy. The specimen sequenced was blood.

CDR3 sequence reads: CASSSQGNQPQHF. DNA for the CDR3: TGTGCCAGCAGCTCCCAGGGCAATCAGCCCCAGCATTTT. The rearrangement links TRBV7-2 to TRBJ1-5; D gene uncertain. The length of the CDR3 is 13 residues. Germline assignment: CDR1 SGHTA and CDR2 FQGNSA. V shed 4 bases and J shed 2 bases, with 6 bases lying between them.